A selection of T cell receptor beta chains follows, all from one sample in a study of blood T cell repertoires in COVID-19. The assay was immunoSEQ multiplex PCR, and TCRdb's table has in-frame clones only and misses some. The table shows more than 110,000 clones, with about nine tenths occurring only once. Material for sequencing was PBMCs or T cells enriched from blood (not recorded which). These receptors all come from a man aged 50 to 59 who had recovered from COVID-19. Each CDR3 is given with its conserved first and last residue. A D gene is named only where the DNA matches it firmly. A row's size may be missing; if present it is once, few, many or a size class.

D	size	V	J	CDR3	DNA
NA	NA	TRBV4-2	TRBJ1-2	CASSPTNYGYTF	TGTGCCAGCAGCCCTACTAACTATGGCTACACCTTC
TRBD2	NA	TRBV7-9	TRBJ2-1	CASLGGKRGPPGEQFF	TGTGCCAGCCTCGGGGGGAAGCGGGGGCCTCCCGGTGAGCAGTTCTTC
NA	NA	TRBV5-5	TRBJ2-5	CASSPRGGIQAWDQYF	TGTGCCAGCAGCCCCAGAGGGGGAATCCAAGCGTGGGACCAGTACTTC
NA	NA	TRBV5-1	TRBJ2-3	CATSSSEGTDTQYF	TGCGCCACCTCCAGCTCGGAGGGGACAGATACGCAGTATTTT
NA	once	TRBV28	TRBJ1-2	CASVLGGSGYGYTF	TGTGCCAGCGTACTTGGCGGGTCAGGCTATGGCTACACCTTC
NA	once	TRBV11-1	TRBJ1-2	CASSRGGGYTF	TGTGCCAGCAGCAGAGGGGGTGGCTACACCTTC
TRBD1	NA	TRBV18	TRBJ1-2	CASSPGQEGAEGYTF	TGTGCCAGCTCACCCGGTCAGGAGGGGGCAGAGGGCTACACCTTC
NA	NA	TRBV28	TRBJ2-1	CASSLSPPYNEQFF	TGTGCCAGCAGTTTAAGCCCCCCCTACAATGAGCAGTTCTTC
TRBD2	NA	TRBV9	TRBJ2-5	CASSAGLAGVGTQYF	TGTGCCAGCAGCGCGGGACTAGCGGGAGTAGGGACCCAGTACTTC
NA	NA	TRBV2	TRBJ2-3	CASLRLGADTQYF	TGTGCCAGCCTTCGACTAGGCGCAGATACGCAGTATTTT
TRBD1	NA	TRBV5-5	TRBJ1-5	CASSFDRGFGNQPQHF	TGTGCCAGCAGCTTCGACAGGGGTTTTGGCAATCAGCCCCAGCATTTT
NA	NA	TRBV28	TRBJ2-7	CASSSLWSEAYEQYF	TGTGCCAGCAGTTCTCTTTGGTCCGAGGCCTACGAGCAGTACTTC
NA	NA	TRBV19	TRBJ2-1	CASSVDLKQFF	TGTGCCAGTAGTGTCGACTTGAAGCAGTTCTTC
TRBD1	NA	TRBV9	TRBJ2-1	CASSVFTGGGEQFF	TGTGCCAGCAGCGTATTTACAGGGGGTGGTGAGCAGTTCTTC
TRBD2	NA	TRBV7-9	TRBJ2-3	CASSLTSGRALDTQYF	TGTGCCAGCAGCTTGACTAGCGGGAGGGCCTTGGATACGCAGTATTTT
TRBD1	NA	TRBV6-5	TRBJ1-5	CASSHQGAGQPQHF	TGTGCCAGCAGTCACCAGGGGGCAGGACAGCCCCAGCATTTT
TRBD2	few	TRBV5-1	TRBJ2-5	CASSLSGGFFQETQYF	TGCGCCAGCAGCTTAAGCGGGGGGTTCTTCCAAGAGACCCAGTACTTC
NA	NA	TRBV5-1	TRBJ2-5	CASSLGAAQETQYF	TGCGCCAGCAGCTTGGGAGCCGCACAGGAGACCCAGTACTTC
NA	NA	TRBV7-3	TRBJ2-5	CASSSPLDSQETQYF	TGTGCCAGCAGCTCACCACTGGACAGCCAAGAGACCCAGTACTTC
TRBD1	NA	TRBV6-5	TRBJ1-2	CASSSRGTGGGYTF	TGTGCCAGCAGTTCCCGAGGGACAGGGGGAGGCTACACCTTC
TRBD1	NA	TRBV19	TRBJ1-2	CASSILPGQGTFYGYTF	TGTGCCAGTAGTATTCTACCGGGACAGGGGACCTTCTATGGCTACACCTTC
NA	NA	TRBV24-1	TRBJ1-2	CATSDPQLNRRNPTLKNYGYTF	TGTGCCACCAGTGATCCCCAATTAAACAGGCGTAACCCGACCCTGAAAAACTATGGCTACACCTTC
NA	NA	TRBV9	TRBJ1-4	CASSARQWMGEKLFF	TGTGCCAGCAGCGCCCGACAGTGGATGGGTGAAAAACTGTTTTTT
TRBD2	once	TRBV3-1/TRBV3-2	TRBJ2-5	CASTYSGEETQYF	TGTGCCAGCACCTATAGCGGGGAAGAGACCCAGTACTTC
TRBD1	once	TRBV2	TRBJ2-2	CASSEQGAGTGELFF	TGTGCCAGCAGTGAACAGGGGGCCGGAACCGGGGAGCTGTTTTTT
NA	few	TRBV4-1	TRBJ2-5	CASSPQRGKVETQYF	TGCGCCAGCAGCCCTCAACGGGGGAAGGTAGAGACCCAGTACTTC
TRBD2	NA	TRBV11-3	TRBJ2-1	CASSSTGTSGSNEQFF	TGTGCCAGCAGCAGTACCGGGACTAGCGGGAGCAATGAGCAGTTCTTC
TRBD1	NA	TRBV3-1/TRBV3-2	TRBJ2-3	CASSRSGTGSDTQYF	TGTGCCAGCAGCCGTTCCGGGACAGGGTCAGATACGCAGTATTTT
TRBD1	NA	TRBV29-1	TRBJ1-2	CSVKGAGSGFYGYTF	TGCAGCGTTAAGGGGGCAGGGTCCGGCTTCTATGGCTACACCTTC
NA	NA	TRBV5-1	TRBJ2-5	CASSLAQETQYF	TGCGCCAGCAGCTTGGCTCAAGAGACCCAGTACTTC
TRBD2	NA	TRBV5-7	TRBJ2-1	CASPGGGNEQFF	TGTGCCAGCCCTGGGGGGGGGAATGAGCAGTTCTTC
NA	NA	TRBV9	TRBJ1-2	CASSVDRNYGYTF	TGTGCCAGCAGCGTAGACAGGAACTATGGCTACACCTTC
TRBD1	NA	TRBV3-1/TRBV3-2	TRBJ1-2	CASNQGKGAIEYGYTF	TGTGCCAGCAACCAGGGTAAGGGGGCGATCGAGTATGGCTACACCTTC
TRBD1	NA	TRBV18	TRBJ1-4	CASSPPGQGGEKLFF	TGTGCCAGCTCACCGCCGGGACAGGGAGGTGAAAAACTGTTTTTT
TRBD2	NA	TRBV5-1	TRBJ2-1	CASSLALSSSGYNEQFF	TGCGCCAGCAGCTTGGCCCTTTCTTCTAGCGGGTACAATGAGCAGTTCTTC
TRBD1	NA	TRBV18	TRBJ2-1	CASSPGTGENQFF	TGTGCCAGCTCACCTGGGACAGGGGAGAACCAGTTCTTC
NA	NA	TRBV28	TRBJ1-5	CASSLTDSNQPQHF	TGTGCCAGCAGTTTGACAGATAGCAATCAGCCCCAGCATTTT